The 20 T cell receptor beta chains reported below all come from one sample, sequenced in a study of Ad26.COV2.S vaccination and SARS-CoV-2 variants. Generated by immunoSEQ multiplex PCR, the TCRdb table keeps only in-frame clones and is missing some. The data contain 350,000 to 450,000 clones, around 90% of them seen just once; the ten biggest clones take up 3% to 5%. Sequenced material: peripheral blood, taken after recovery from COVID-19. The receptors were gathered from a human donor who had recovered from COVID-19.

The genes are TRBV27 and TRBJ1-5, with D unclear. V dropped 3 bases and J dropped 4 bases, with 16 bases sitting between them. The CDR3 runs to 16 residues. Germline CDR1 and CDR2: MNHEY and SMNVEV (reference sequence). CDR3 bases: TGTGCCAGCAGTTTTACTTGGGGTAAACGGAATCAGCCCCAGCATTTT. Its protein is CASSFTWGKRNQPQHF.

This chain joins TRBV29-1 and TRBJ2-4, with D hard to call. CDR3 length equals 12 residues. Germline CDR1 SQVTM, CDR2 ANQGSEA. V dropped 6 bases and J dropped 1 base, with 7 bases sitting between them. For the CDR3, the DNA is TGCAGCGTCGTGGGGGCCAAAAACATTCAGTACTTC. The encoded protein is CSVVGAKNIQYF.

On this clone: A junction end diverges from the germline sequence, so it may reflect a read error. The V and J genes are TRBV7-9 and TRBJ2-1, with unresolved D. The germline V gene encodes CDR1 SEHNR and CDR2 FQNEAQ (reference sequence). The CDR3 is 14 residues long. The CDR3 here is CASSLISSNNEQFF. CDR3 nucleotide sequence: TGTGCCAGCAGCTTGATTAGCTCCAACAATGAGCAGTTCTTC. The entire variable domain, with the rest obtained from reference TRBV7-9 and TRBJ2-1, is as follows: DTGVSQNPRHKITKRGQNVTFRCDPISEHNRLYWYRQTLGQGPEFLTYFQNEAQLEKSRLLSDRFSAERPKGSFSTLEIQRTEQGDSAMYLCASSLISSNNEQFFGPGTRLTVL.

CDR3 loop: CASSLGQPGSGNTIYF. The CDR3 DNA reads as TGTGCCAGCAGCCTCGGACAGCCGGGGTCCGGAAACACCATATATTTT. This sequence joins TRBV2 and TRBJ1-3, with D maybe TRBD1 (6 bases). CDR1 is SNHLY, CDR2 FYNNEI, per germline. The CDR3 has 16 residues. The V end was cut by 6 bases, the J end by 4 bases, with 19 bases between.

The chain uses TRBV5-1 and TRBJ1-2, with D possibly matching TRBD1 (5 bases). CDR1 and CDR2 (germline): SGHRS, YFSETQ. Trimming removed 2 bases at V and 8 bases at J, with 16 bases between. The CDR3 runs 14 residues. This CDR3 is CASSLGQGPGGYTF. The DNA for the CDR3 is TGCGCCAGCAGCTTAGGCCAGGGACCAGGGGGCTACACCTTC.

The V gene is TRBV7-9, the J gene TRBJ2-7; D may be TRBD2 (7 bases). Trimming removed 4 bases at V and 2 bases at J, with 15 bases between. The CDR3 is 15 amino acids. Germline V gene sequence: CDR1 SEHNR, CDR2 FQNEAQ (reference sequence). DNA for the CDR3: TGTGCCAGCAGCTCCGGCAGGGGAGGGCCCTACGAGCAGTACTTC. Residues: CASSSGRGGPYEQYF.

The rearrangement uses TRBV29-1 and TRBJ1-2, with no clear D. Trimming pared 4 bases from V and 4 bases from J, leaving 10 bases between. Germline V lookup: CDR1 SQVTM, CDR2 ANQGSEA. This CDR3 is 12 amino acids long. The DNA for the CDR3 is TGCAGCGTTGCCGTCGGCGGCTATGGCTACACCTTC. Amino acid sequence: CSVAVGGYGYTF. The full variable domain, with the rest looked up from reference TRBV29-1 and TRBJ1-2, is SAVISQKPSRDICQRGTSLTIQCQVDSQVTMMFWYRQQPGQSLTLIATANQGSEATYESGFVIDKFPISRPNLTFSTLTVSNMSPEDSSIYLCSVAVGGYGYTFGSGTRLTVV.

This chain joins TRBV6-1 and TRBJ1-5; no definite D call. The CDR3 loop spans 15 amino acids. V lost 2 bases to trimming and J lost 7 bases, with 15 bases between them. The germline V gene has CDR1 MNHNS and CDR2 SASEGT. CDR3 in amino acids: CASSEKEGEGQPQHF. The CDR3 bases are TGTGCCAGCAGTGAAAAGGAGGGCGAGGGACAGCCCCAGCATTTT.

The gene calls are TRBV27 and TRBJ1-6; D may be TRBD1 (5 bases). Germline loops: CDR1 MNHEY, CDR2 SMNVEV (reference sequence). This CDR3 is built from 17 residues. V lost 2 bases and J lost 7, with 18 bases in between. CDR3 loop: CASSLAGGRLQNSPLHF. DNA of the CDR3: TGTGCCAGCAGTTTAGCGGGGGGACGTTTGCAGAATTCACCCCTCCACTTT.

J is TRBJ2-3 and V is TRBV12-3 or TRBV12-4; D is unclear. CDR3 length: 13 residues. The V end was cut by 2 bases, the J end by 2 bases, with 5 bases between. CDR3 sequence: CASSLQNTDTQYF. In DNA, the CDR3 is TGTGCCAGCAGTTTACAGAACACAGATACGCAGTATTTT.

The chain has TRBV4-1 and TRBJ2-3; TRBD1 agrees at 7 bases. Germline V gene lookup returns CDR1 MGHRA and CDR2 YSYEKL. Germline trimming cut 3 bases from V and 4 bases from J; bases unmatched to any gene: 7. This CDR3 is built from 15 residues. For the CDR3, the DNA is TGCGCCAGCAGCCACCGCCACCAGGGGGCAGATACGCAGTATTTT. Its translation is CASSHRHQGADTQYF.

The chain has TRBV9 and TRBJ1-4; 8 bases are a match to TRBD1. Germline V gene sequence: CDR1 SGDLS, CDR2 YYNGEE. The CDR3 totals 16 residues. Trimming removed 4 bases from V and 4 bases from J; junction bases left unmatched: 9. CDR3 nucleotides: TGTGCCAGCAGCACACAGGGGGGCCTAATTAATGAAAAACTGTTTTTT. The encoded protein is CASSTQGGLINEKLFF.

The V call is TRBV5-6, the J call TRBJ2-3; 8 positions match TRBD1. With 3 bases clipped from V and 2 bases from J, the junction kept 5 bases outside the gene matches. This CDR3 is built from 15 residues. Germline lookup yields CDR1 SGHDT and CDR2 YYEEEE. Here the CDR3 DNA reads TGTGCCAGCAGCTGGGCAGGGGGCCCCACAGATACGCAGTATTTT. Its translation is CASSWAGGPTDTQYF.

V usage is TRBV9 and J usage is TRBJ1-2; D is perhaps TRBD1 (5 bases). CDR3 length: 14 amino acids. Trimming stripped 4 bases from V and 8 bases from J, with 18 bases between. Germline V gene data show CDR1 as SGDLS and CDR2 as YYNGEE. DNA for the CDR3: TGTGCCAGCAGCCCCCCCACGGGAAGGGGCGGCTACACCTTC. Encoded protein: CASSPPTGRGGYTF.

The V gene is TRBV7-2, the J gene TRBJ2-7; 10 bases line up with TRBD1. The J segment lost 1 base and the V segment lost 4 bases, leaving 4 bases of the junction unmatched. The CDR3 has 15 amino acids. In germline, CDR1 is SGHTA, CDR2 FQGNSA. The CDR3 reads CASSWTGGTSYEQYF. Here the CDR3 DNA reads TGTGCCAGCAGCTGGACAGGGGGTACATCCTACGAGCAGTACTTC.

This clone was observed a single time. The rearrangement joins TRBV7-9 to TRBJ1-2; D not resolved. Trimming took 5 bases from V and 4 from J, leaving 8 bases between them. CDR1 SEHNR and CDR2 FQNEAQ come from the germline V gene (reference sequence). The CDR3 is 12 residues long. DNA of the CDR3: TGTGCCAGCAGCAACGGGATCTATGGCTACACCTTC. It translates to CASSNGIYGYTF.

V and J are TRBV2 and TRBJ1-5, with TRBD1 matching 7 bases. The length of the CDR3 is 14 residues. In germline, CDR1 is SNHLY, CDR2 FYNNEI. J gave up 0 bases and V 10 bases, and 6 bases lay outside the gene matches. The CDR3 DNA follows: TGTGCCACACAGGGGTCAGGTAGCAATCAGCCCCAGCATTTT. Amino acid sequence: CATQGSGSNQPQHF.

This rearrangement joins TRBV10-2 to TRBJ2-7; 8 bases fit TRBD2. CDR3 length: 14 amino acids. CDR1 is WSHSY, CDR2 SAAADI, per germline. The ends lost 7 bases at V and 6 bases at J; junction bases unmatched: 11. CDR3 region: CASIHAGGRGEQYF. DNA for the CDR3: TGCGCCAGCATCCATGCGGGGGGTCGGGGCGAGCAGTACTTC.

The chain links TRBV6-5 to TRBJ1-5, with D possibly TRBD1 on 5 matching bases. Trimming shortened V by 4 bases and J by 5 bases, and 18 bases separated the two germline ends. There are 16 residues in the CDR3. In germline, CDR1 is MNHEY, CDR2 SVGAGI. CDR3 nucleotide sequence: TGTGCCAGCAGTTTTTTCCCCCGGGACTATGATCAGCCCCAGCATTTT. It encodes CASSFFPRDYDQPQHF.

The chain links TRBV7-9 to TRBJ2-7; 8 bases match TRBD1. The CDR3 extends over 13 amino acids. V gave up 5 bases and J gave up 4 bases; unmatched junction bases: 4. In germline, CDR1 is SEHNR, CDR2 FQNEAQ (reference sequence). The CDR3 DNA reads as TGTGCCAGCAGCGCCGGGACAGGTTACGAGCAGTACTTC. It encodes CASSAGTGYEQYF.